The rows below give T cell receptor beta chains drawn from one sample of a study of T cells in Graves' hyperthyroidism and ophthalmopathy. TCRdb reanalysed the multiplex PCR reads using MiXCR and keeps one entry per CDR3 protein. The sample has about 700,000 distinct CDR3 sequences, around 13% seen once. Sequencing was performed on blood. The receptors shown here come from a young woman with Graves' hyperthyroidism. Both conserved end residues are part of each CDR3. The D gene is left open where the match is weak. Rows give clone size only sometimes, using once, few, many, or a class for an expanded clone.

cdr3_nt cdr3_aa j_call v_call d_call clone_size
TGTGCCAGCAGCGTAGCCCCCCGGGGGGCCCAGTACTTC CASSVAPRGAQYF TRBJ2-5 TRBV9 TRBD2 few
TGTGCCAGCAGCTTTCGCTACAGGGGGCCGAACACTGAAGCTTTCTTT CASSFRYRGPNTEAFF TRBJ1-1 TRBV5-4 TRBD1 few
TGTGCCAGCAGCTCACCCCGGCAGGGCAGCGGCGAGCAGTACTTC CASSSPRQGSGEQYF TRBJ2-7 TRBV11-2 - many
TGTGCCAGCAGCTCCCCGGGACTCTACACAGATACGCAGTATTTT CASSSPGLYTDTQYF TRBJ2-3 TRBV7-8 - many
TGCAGCGCCCAGGGGTCAGATCAGCCCCAGCATTTT CSAQGSDQPQHF TRBJ1-5 TRBV29-1 - -
TGTGCCAGCAGCGTAGGAGGAGGCGGGGGCCAAACTGAAGCTTTCTTT CASSVGGGGGQTEAFF TRBJ1-1 TRBV9 - many
TGCAGTGCCGACAGGGGGGGCGGAGCGAACACCGGGGAGCTGTTTTTT CSADRGGGANTGELFF TRBJ2-2 TRBV20-1 TRBD1 many
TGCAGCCGCCGGGGAAACAATCAGCCCCAGCATTTT CSRRGNNQPQHF TRBJ1-5 TRBV29-1 - few
TGTGCCACCAGCAGGAGGACAGCCAACACCGGGGAGCTGTTTTTT CATSRRTANTGELFF TRBJ2-2 TRBV15 - -
TGTGCCTGGAGTGGGGCGGGGGGGTTCGTTGAGCAGTTCTTC CAWSGAGGFVEQFF TRBJ2-1 TRBV30 TRBD2 -
TGTGCCAGCAGCTTAGGTGTGAGCGGGGGCACAGATACGCAGTATTTT CASSLGVSGGTDTQYF TRBJ2-3 TRBV11-2 TRBD2 many
TGTGCCAGCAGCACAGGGGACAGGGTCTACGAGCAGTACTTC CASSTGDRVYEQYF TRBJ2-7 TRBV9 TRBD1 -
TGTGCCAGCAGCCAAGATCAAGACAGGCAGCCCCAGCATTTT CASSQDQDRQPQHF TRBJ1-5 TRBV4-2 - few
TGCGCCAGCAGTGAGTCGGGGGTCTTGAACGAGCAGTACTTC CASSESGVLNEQYF TRBJ2-7 TRBV6-9 - few
TGTGCCAGCAGTTACTTGGCGGAGGGGAATGAGCAGTTCTTC CASSYLAEGNEQFF TRBJ2-1 TRBV6-6 - many
TGTGCCAGCAGCTTGTCCTACCGACAGGGGGAAGGAAATGGCTACACCTTC CASSLSYRQGEGNGYTF TRBJ1-2 TRBV11-2 TRBD1 -
TGTGCCAGCAGTCCAGGGACAGTTACCTACGAGCAGTACTTC CASSPGTVTYEQYF TRBJ2-7 TRBV28 TRBD1 many
TGCAGCGTTGGAAGCAGGGCCGAGGAGACCCAGTACTTC CSVGSRAEETQYF TRBJ2-5 TRBV29-1 - -
TGTGCCAGCAGCCCCTCCAGGGGTATAAACACAGATACGCAGTATTTT CASSPSRGINTDTQYF TRBJ2-3 TRBV7-2 - -
TGTGCCAGCAGCGATACTAGCGGGAGTTCCTACGAGCAGTACTTC CASSDTSGSSYEQYF TRBJ2-7 TRBV7-9 TRBD2 many
TGTGCCAGCAGCCCAACAGCGGGACTAGCGGTCTACGAGCAGTACTTC CASSPTAGLAVYEQYF TRBJ2-7 TRBV7-8 TRBD2 many
TGTGCCAGCACCTCCCAAAGTTCCACAGATACGCAGTATTTT CASTSQSSTDTQYF TRBJ2-3 TRBV7-9 - many
TGTGCCAGCAGTGCCGACCTACCTACTGGAAACACCATATATTTT CASSADLPTGNTIYF TRBJ1-3 TRBV2 - many
TGCAGTGCTAGACAAGCAGGGGCAACTGAAGCTTTCTTT CSARQAGATEAFF TRBJ1-1 TRBV20-1 - few
TGCAGCTCTCGGTCCACTTTGGGGGAGACCCAGTACTTC CSSRSTLGETQYF TRBJ2-5 TRBV29-1 - few
TGTGCCAGCAGTTACCGAAGGACGGGAGGCTCGGGGTACAATGAGCAGTTCTTC CASSYRRTGGSGYNEQFF TRBJ2-1 TRBV6-1 TRBD2 many
TGTGCCAGCAGCTTATCCCCCGACCACCTAGGGCAGTTCTTC CASSLSPDHLGQFF TRBJ2-1 TRBV11-3 - many
TGTGCCACCACAGGCTTGACGGGACAGTCCTACGAGCAGTACTTC CATTGLTGQSYEQYF TRBJ2-7 TRBV10-3 TRBD1 few
TGTGCCAGCAGCGGTGGGGGGCGTTTGTATGAGCAGTTCTTC CASSGGGRLYEQFF TRBJ2-1 TRBV7-9 - -
TGTGCCTGGAGTTCCCAAGGTGGGGCCAACGTCCTGACTTTC CAWSSQGGANVLTF TRBJ2-6 TRBV30 - few
TGTGCCAGCAGCCAGGCGAGCAATCAGCCCCAGCATTTT CASSQASNQPQHF TRBJ1-5 TRBV3-1 - -
TGTGCCAGCACCCCCTTCGGGGGCGTGGCGCATACGCAGTATTTT CASTPFGGVAHTQYF TRBJ2-3 TRBV2 - few
TGTGCCAGCAGCGTAGAGGGACAGGTCACGGAGACCCAGTACTTC CASSVEGQVTETQYF TRBJ2-5 TRBV9 TRBD1 -
TGTGCCAGCAGCTTCGGGGCCAGCTCCTACAATGAGCAGTTCTTC CASSFGASSYNEQFF TRBJ2-1 TRBV5-5 - many
TGTGCCAGCAGTTACTCGATTAAATTAAATGAGCAGTTCTTC CASSYSIKLNEQFF TRBJ2-1 TRBV6-6 - many
TGCGCCAGCAGCCAGAAACAAAGGGACACTGAAGCTTTCTTT CASSQKQRDTEAFF TRBJ1-1 TRBV4-1 - few
TGTGCCAGCATCCAGGGAGCTCTTTACAATGAGCAGTTCTTC CASIQGALYNEQFF TRBJ2-1 TRBV28 - -
TGCAGCGTTGAAGATTATGGCCGGGAGCAGTTCTTC CSVEDYGREQFF TRBJ2-1 TRBV29-1 - -
TGCAGTGCGAACCCAGGGGACCGTTACGAGCAGTACTTC CSANPGDRYEQYF TRBJ2-7 TRBV20-1 - many
TGTGCCAGCAGTTTATACGGCGAGGAAGACGAGCAGTACTTC CASSLYGEEDEQYF TRBJ2-7 TRBV28 - many
TGTGCCAGCACCCCCGGGAGCACTGAAGCTTTCTTT CASTPGSTEAFF TRBJ1-1 TRBV6-2/TRBV6-3 - many
TGTGCCAGTAGGTCCCAGGGGGCGCCAGGGAACACTGAAGCTTTCTTT CASRSQGAPGNTEAFF TRBJ1-1 TRBV19 TRBD1 -
TGTGCCAGCTCACCAGAGACTAGCGGGAGGGCGTACGATGAGCAGTTCTTC CASSPETSGRAYDEQFF TRBJ2-1 TRBV18 TRBD2 few
TGTGCCAGCAGCTTAGACGGGCGCCCTGAAAAACTGTTTTTT CASSLDGRPEKLFF TRBJ1-4 TRBV7-9 - few
TGCGCCAGCAGGGGACATTATGAGCAGTTCTTC CASRGHYEQFF TRBJ2-1 TRBV4-1 - few
TGTGCCAGCAGTGGGGACGGGCTGGGTGGCTACACCTTC CASSGDGLGGYTF TRBJ1-2 TRBV2 - many
TGTGCCAGCAGCTTGGACTCCGGGCAGCCCCAGCATTTT CASSLDSGQPQHF TRBJ1-5 TRBV7-2 - many
TGTGCCAGTAGTCGCGACGCCGGCACAGGGGGCTGGGAGACCCAGTACTTC CASSRDAGTGGWETQYF TRBJ2-5 TRBV19 TRBD1 -
TGTGCCAGCAGTTCACCGGGACAGTCAACTAGGGGTTACAATGAGCAGTTCTTC CASSSPGQSTRGYNEQFF TRBJ2-1 TRBV27 TRBD1 few
TGTGCCAGTAGTGGTGGGGTCGGATTGGATGAGCAGTTCTTC CASSGGVGLDEQFF TRBJ2-1 TRBV19 - once
TGCAGTGCTAGGGACAGAAGTCGGGTCTATGGCTACACCTTC CSARDRSRVYGYTF TRBJ1-2 TRBV20-1 - many
TGTGCCAGCGGTGTGGGGGAGACCCAGTACTTC CASGVGETQYF TRBJ2-5 TRBV6-2/TRBV6-3 - -
TGTGCCAGCAGCCCCTACCGGGACAGCCCCTACGAGCAGTACTTC CASSPYRDSPYEQYF TRBJ2-7 TRBV7-2 TRBD1 many
TGTGCCAGCAGCCAAGGGCTAGCGGGTCCCTACAATGAGCAGTTCTTC CASSQGLAGPYNEQFF TRBJ2-1 TRBV14 TRBD2 many
TGTGCCAGCAGTCGGACCCTCGGAGGCACAGATACGCAGTATTTT CASSRTLGGTDTQYF TRBJ2-3 TRBV6-2/TRBV6-3 - many
TGTGCCAGCAGTTACCCGAGACAGGGTCGGCTCACAGATACGCAGTATTTT CASSYPRQGRLTDTQYF TRBJ2-3 TRBV6-2/TRBV6-3 TRBD1 many
TGTGCCAGCAGCACCGGGGCGCTAAAGGGAGAGCAGTTCTTC CASSTGALKGEQFF TRBJ2-1 TRBV7-9 - -
TGTGCCTGGGCCACTAGGGGGAATCAGCCCCAGCATTTT CAWATRGNQPQHF TRBJ1-5 TRBV30 - many
TGTGCCAGCAGCTTCCCAGGATTGGAGCAGTACTTC CASSFPGLEQYF TRBJ2-7 TRBV5-8 - many
TGCAGCGTTGATTCCGAGAGCTCCTACGAGCAGTACTTC CSVDSESSYEQYF TRBJ2-7 TRBV29-1 - -